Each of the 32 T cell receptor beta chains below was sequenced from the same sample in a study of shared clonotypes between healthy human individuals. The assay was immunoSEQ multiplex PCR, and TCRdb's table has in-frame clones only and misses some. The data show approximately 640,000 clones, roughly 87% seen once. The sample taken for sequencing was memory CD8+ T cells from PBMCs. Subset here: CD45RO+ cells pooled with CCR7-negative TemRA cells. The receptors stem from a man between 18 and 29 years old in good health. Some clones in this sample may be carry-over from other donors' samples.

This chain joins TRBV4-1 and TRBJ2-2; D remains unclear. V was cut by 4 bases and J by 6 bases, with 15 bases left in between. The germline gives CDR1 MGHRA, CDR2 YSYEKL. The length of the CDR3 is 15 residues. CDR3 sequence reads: CASSLAGGVSGELFF. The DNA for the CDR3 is TGCGCCAGCAGCCTAGCTGGTGGGGTTTCCGGGGAGCTGTTTTTT.

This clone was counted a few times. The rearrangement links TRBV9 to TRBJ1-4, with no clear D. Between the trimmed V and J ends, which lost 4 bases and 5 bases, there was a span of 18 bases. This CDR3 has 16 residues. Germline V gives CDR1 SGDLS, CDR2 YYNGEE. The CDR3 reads CASSSFSGLENEKLFF. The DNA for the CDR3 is TGTGCCAGCAGCTCCTTCTCCGGGCTAGAAAATGAAAAACTGTTTTTT.

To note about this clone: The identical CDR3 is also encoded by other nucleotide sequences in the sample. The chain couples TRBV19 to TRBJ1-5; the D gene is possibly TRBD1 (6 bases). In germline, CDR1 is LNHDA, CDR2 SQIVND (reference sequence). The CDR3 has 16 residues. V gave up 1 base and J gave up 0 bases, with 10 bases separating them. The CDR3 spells CASSIVGGNSNQPQHF. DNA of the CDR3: TGTGCCAGTAGTATAGTAGGGGGGAATAGCAATCAGCCCCAGCATTTT.

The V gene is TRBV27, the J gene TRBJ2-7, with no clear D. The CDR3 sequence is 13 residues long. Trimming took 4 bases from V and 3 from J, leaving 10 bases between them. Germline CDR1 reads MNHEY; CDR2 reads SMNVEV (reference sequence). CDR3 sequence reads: CASSSLDFYEQYF. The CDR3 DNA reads TGTGCCAGCAGTTCCCTCGACTTCTACGAGCAGTACTTC.

For the CDR3, the DNA is TGTGCCTGGAGTTTCCTCCGGGACAGGGGCGGCACTGAAGCTTTCTTT. It yields the protein CAWSFLRDRGGTEAFF. V usage is TRBV30 and J usage is TRBJ1-1, with 10 nucleotides matching TRBD1. Germline V gives CDR1 GTSNPN, CDR2 SVGIG (reference sequence). CDR3 size: 16 residues. The V gene end was trimmed by 2 bases and the J gene end by 4 bases; junction bases not matched to a gene: 10.

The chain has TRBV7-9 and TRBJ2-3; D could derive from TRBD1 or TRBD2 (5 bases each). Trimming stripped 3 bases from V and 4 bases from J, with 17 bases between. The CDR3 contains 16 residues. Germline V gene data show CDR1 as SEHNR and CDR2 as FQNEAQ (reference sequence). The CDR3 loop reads CASSFTGTSLSDTQYF. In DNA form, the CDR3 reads TGTGCCAGCAGCTTCACCGGGACGAGCCTTTCAGATACGCAGTATTTT.

The CDR3, as DNA: TGTGCCATCAGTGAGTTTCGGGGGCGGCCCCCCGGGGAGCTGTTTTTT. It is translated as CAISEFRGRPPGELFF. The chain couples TRBV10-3 to TRBJ2-2; the D gene could be TRBD1 or TRBD2 (6 bases each). V was trimmed by 1 base and J by 6 bases, leaving 15 bases between them. Germline V CDR1 and CDR2: ENHRY, SYGVKD. CDR3 length equals 16 residues.

CDR3 coding DNA: TGTGCCAGCAGCTCCTTAGCGGGCAATGAGCAGTTCTTC. It is translated as CASSSLAGNEQFF. The rearrangement links TRBV7-2 to TRBJ2-1, with 7 bases identical to TRBD2. CDR1 and CDR2 (germline): SGHTA, FQGNSA. V gave up 4 bases and J gave up 6 bases; unmatched junction bases: 3. The CDR3 runs to 13 residues.

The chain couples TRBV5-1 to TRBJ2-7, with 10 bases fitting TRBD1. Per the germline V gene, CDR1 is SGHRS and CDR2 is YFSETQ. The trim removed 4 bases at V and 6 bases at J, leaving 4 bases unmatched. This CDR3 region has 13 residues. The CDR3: CASSGTGVPEQYF. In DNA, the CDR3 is TGCGCCAGCAGCGGGACAGGGGTCCCCGAGCAGTACTTC. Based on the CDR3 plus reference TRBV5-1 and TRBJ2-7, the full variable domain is KAGVTQTPRYLIKTRGQQVTLSCSPISGHRSVSWYQQTPGQGLQFLFEYFSETQRNKGNFPGRFSGRQFSNSRSEMNVSTLELGDSALYLCASSGTGVPEQYFGPGTRLTVT.

For the CDR3, the DNA is TGTGCCAGCAGCTCAAATGGACAGGCCCCCGGTCAGCCCCAGCATTTT. Protein sequence: CASSSNGQAPGQPQHF. This rearrangement joins TRBV7-9 to TRBJ1-5; 7 nucleotides line up with TRBD1. Losses at the gene ends were 4 bases for V and 6 bases for J; bases not matched to a gene: 12. CDR1 SEHNR and CDR2 FQNEAQ come from the germline V gene (reference sequence). This CDR3 region has 16 residues.

The CDR3: CASRDPGANTEAFF. The CDR3 DNA follows: TGTGCCAGCAGGGACCCGGGGGCGAACACTGAAGCTTTCTTT. The V gene is TRBV2, the J gene TRBJ1-1; maybe TRBD1 (6 bases). The CDR3 runs to 14 residues. Germline assignment: CDR1 SNHLY and CDR2 FYNNEI. V gave up 6 bases and J gave up 1 base, with 12 bases separating them.

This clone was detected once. For the CDR3, the DNA is TGTGCCAGCAGTTTACCAAGCCCTAGCGCAAAAGAGACCCAGTACTTC. Its protein is CASSLPSPSAKETQYF. The chain joins TRBV28 to TRBJ2-5; D perhaps matches TRBD2 (6 bases). CDR1 and CDR2 from the germline V gene are MDHEN and SYDVKM. The CDR3 totals 16 residues. Trimming took 2 bases from V and 3 from J, leaving 16 bases between them. The full variable domain, in which reference TRBV28 and TRBJ2-5 provide the parts outside the CDR3, is DVKVTQSSRYLVKRTGEKVFLECVQDMDHENMFWYRQDPGLGLRLIYFSYDVKMKEKGDIPEGYSVSREKKERFSLILESASTNQTSMYLCASSLPSPSAKETQYFGPGTRLLVL.

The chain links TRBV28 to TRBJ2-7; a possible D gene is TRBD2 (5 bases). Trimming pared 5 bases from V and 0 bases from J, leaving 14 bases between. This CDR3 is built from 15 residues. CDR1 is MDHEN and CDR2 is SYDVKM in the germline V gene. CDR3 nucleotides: TGTGCCAGCAGTCCTATAACTAGAGACTCCTACGAGCAGTACTTC. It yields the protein CASSPITRDSYEQYF.

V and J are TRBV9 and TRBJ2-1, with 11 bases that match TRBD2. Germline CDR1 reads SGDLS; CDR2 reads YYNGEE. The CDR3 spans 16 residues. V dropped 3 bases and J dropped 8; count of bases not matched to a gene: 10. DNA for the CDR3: TGTGCCAGCAGCGCCTATACTAGCGGGAGATTCGATGAGCAGTTCTTC. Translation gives CASSAYTSGRFDEQFF.

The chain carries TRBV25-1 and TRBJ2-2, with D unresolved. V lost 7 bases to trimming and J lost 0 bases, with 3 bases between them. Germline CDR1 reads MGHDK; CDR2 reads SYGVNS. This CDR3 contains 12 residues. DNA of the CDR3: TGTGCCAGCACCACGAACACCGGGGAGCTGTTTTTT. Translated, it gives CASTTNTGELFF. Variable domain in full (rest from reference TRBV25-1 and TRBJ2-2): EADIYQTPRYLVIGTGKKITLECSQTMGHDKMYWYQQDPGMELHLIHYSYGVNSTEKGDLSSESTVSRIRTEHFPLTLESARPSHTSQYLCASTTNTGELFFGEGSRLTVL.

As DNA, the CDR3 is TGCGCCAGCAGCCAAGATGACAGGATCAGCACAGATACGCAGTATTTT. This codes for CASSQDDRISTDTQYF. The chain has TRBV4-3 and TRBJ2-3; tentatively, D is TRBD1 (6 bases). Deletions cut 0 bases from V and 0 bases from J, with 10 bases between. Germline V gene data show CDR1 as LGHNA and CDR2 as YSLEER. This CDR3 contains 16 residues.

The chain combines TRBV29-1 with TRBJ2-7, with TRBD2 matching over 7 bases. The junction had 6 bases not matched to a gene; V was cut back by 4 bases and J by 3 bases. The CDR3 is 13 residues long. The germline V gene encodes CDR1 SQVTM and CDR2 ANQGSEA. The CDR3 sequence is CSVGPSSGYEQYF. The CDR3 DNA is TGCAGCGTTGGACCGTCTAGCGGCTACGAGCAGTACTTC.

Written as DNA, the CDR3 is TGTGCCAGCAGCCCCTTTGGGGCGAGCTCCTACAATGAGCAGTTCTTC. Translating it yields CASSPFGASSYNEQFF. This chain uses TRBV14 with TRBJ2-1; maybe TRBD1 (5 bases). V gave up 4 bases and J gave up 0 bases, with 13 bases separating them. This CDR3 comprises 16 residues. Germline V gives CDR1 SGHDN, CDR2 FVKESK.

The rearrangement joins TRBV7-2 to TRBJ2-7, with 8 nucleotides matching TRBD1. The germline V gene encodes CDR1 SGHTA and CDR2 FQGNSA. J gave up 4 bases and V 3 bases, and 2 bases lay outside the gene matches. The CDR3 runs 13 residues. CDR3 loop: CASSFDRGYEQYF. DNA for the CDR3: TGTGCCAGCAGCTTCGACAGGGGATACGAGCAGTACTTC.

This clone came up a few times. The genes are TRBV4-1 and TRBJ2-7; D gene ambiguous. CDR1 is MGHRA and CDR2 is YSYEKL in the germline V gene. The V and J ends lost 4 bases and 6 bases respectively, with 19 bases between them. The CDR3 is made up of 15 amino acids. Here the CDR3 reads CASSPLPWQTGEQYF. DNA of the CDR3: TGCGCCAGCAGCCCCTTGCCTTGGCAGACGGGCGAGCAGTACTTC.

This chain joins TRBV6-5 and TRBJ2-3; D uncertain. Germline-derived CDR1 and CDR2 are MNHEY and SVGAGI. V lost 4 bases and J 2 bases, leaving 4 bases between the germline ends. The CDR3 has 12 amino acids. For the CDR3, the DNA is TGTGCCAGCAGTTCACACACAGATACGCAGTATTTT. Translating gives CASSSHTDTQYF.

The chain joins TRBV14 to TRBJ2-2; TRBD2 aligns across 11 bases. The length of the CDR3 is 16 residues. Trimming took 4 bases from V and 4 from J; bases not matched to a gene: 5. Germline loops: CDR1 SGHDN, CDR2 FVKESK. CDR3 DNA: TGTGCCAGCAGCCCCCGACTAGCGGGACGCACCGGGGAGCTGTTTTTT. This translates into CASSPRLAGRTGELFF.

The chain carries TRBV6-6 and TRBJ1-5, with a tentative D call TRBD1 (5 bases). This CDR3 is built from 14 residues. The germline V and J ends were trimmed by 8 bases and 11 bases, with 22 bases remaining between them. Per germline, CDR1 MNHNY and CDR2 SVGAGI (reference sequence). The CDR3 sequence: CASRQSPSSVAQHF. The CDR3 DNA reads TGTGCCAGCCGACAGTCCCCCTCGTCGGTGGCCCAGCATTTT.

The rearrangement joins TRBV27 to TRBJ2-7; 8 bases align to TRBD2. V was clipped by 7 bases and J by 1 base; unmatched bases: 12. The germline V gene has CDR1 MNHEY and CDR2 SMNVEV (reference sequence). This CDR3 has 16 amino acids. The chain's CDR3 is CASTPSSGSLSYEQYF. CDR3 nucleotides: TGTGCCAGCACCCCTTCCAGCGGGAGTTTGTCCTACGAGCAGTACTTC.

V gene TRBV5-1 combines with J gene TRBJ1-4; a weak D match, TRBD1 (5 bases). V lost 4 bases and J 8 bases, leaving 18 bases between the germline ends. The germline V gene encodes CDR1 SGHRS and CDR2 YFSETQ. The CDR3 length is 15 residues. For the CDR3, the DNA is TGCGCCAGCAGCCCGAATACCAGGGCGGGGGAAAAACTGTTTTTT. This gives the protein CASSPNTRAGEKLFF. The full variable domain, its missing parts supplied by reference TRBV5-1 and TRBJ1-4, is KAGVTQTPRYLIKTRGQQVTLSCSPISGHRSVSWYQQTPGQGLQFLFEYFSETQRNKGNFPGRFSGRQFSNSRSEMNVSTLELGDSALYLCASSPNTRAGEKLFFGSGTQLSVL.

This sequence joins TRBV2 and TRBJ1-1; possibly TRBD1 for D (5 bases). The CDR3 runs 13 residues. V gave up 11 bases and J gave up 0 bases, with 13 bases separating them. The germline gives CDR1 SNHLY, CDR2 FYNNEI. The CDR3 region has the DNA TGTGCCCGCCTAGACAGCCTGAACACTGAAGCTTTCTTT. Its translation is CARLDSLNTEAFF.

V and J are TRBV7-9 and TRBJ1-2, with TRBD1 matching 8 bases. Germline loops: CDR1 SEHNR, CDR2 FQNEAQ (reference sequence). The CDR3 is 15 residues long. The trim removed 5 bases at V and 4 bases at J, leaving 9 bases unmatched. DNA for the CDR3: TGTGCCAGCAGCGACCGGGACAGGAGGGCCTATGGCTACACCTTC. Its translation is CASSDRDRRAYGYTF.

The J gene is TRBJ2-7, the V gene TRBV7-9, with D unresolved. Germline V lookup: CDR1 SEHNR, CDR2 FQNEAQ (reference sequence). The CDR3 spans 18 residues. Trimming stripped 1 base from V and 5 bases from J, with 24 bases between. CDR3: CASSLGPLPTLSKDEQYF. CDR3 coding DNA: TGTGCCAGCAGCTTAGGACCCCTTCCGACGCTCTCTAAGGACGAGCAGTACTTC.

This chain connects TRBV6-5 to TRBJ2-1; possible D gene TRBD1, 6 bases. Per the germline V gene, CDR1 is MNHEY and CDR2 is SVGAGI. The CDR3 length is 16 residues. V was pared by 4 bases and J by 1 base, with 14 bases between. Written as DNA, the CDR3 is TGTGCCAGCAGTTCATCGAGGACAGTTTCCTACAATGAGCAGTTCTTC. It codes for CASSSSRTVSYNEQFF.

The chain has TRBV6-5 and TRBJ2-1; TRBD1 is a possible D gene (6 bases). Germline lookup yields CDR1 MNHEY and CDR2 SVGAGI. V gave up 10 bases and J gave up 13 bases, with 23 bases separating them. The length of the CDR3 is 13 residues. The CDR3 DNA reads TGTGCCACGCGTGAAGGACAGAGAGACCTACAGTTCTTC. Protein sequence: CATREGQRDLQFF.

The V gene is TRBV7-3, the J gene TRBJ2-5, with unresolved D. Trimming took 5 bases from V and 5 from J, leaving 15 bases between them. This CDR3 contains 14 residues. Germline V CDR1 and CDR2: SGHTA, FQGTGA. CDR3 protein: CASSPWRGAETQYF. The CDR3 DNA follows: TGTGCCAGCAGCCCCTGGCGAGGTGCGGAGACCCAGTACTTC.

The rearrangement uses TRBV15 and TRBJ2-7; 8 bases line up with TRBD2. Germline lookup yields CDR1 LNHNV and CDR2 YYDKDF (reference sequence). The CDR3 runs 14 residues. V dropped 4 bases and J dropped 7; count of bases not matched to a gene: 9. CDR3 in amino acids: CATSISGRSLEQYF. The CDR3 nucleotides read TGTGCCACCAGCATAAGCGGGAGATCGTTAGAGCAGTACTTC.